Presented here are 17 T cell receptor beta chains from one specimen sequenced in a study of radiation and T cells in renal cell carcinoma. Data came from immunoSEQ multiplex PCR; TCRdb stores just in-frame clones and leaves some out. The sample holds about 77,000 clones; approximately 82% are singletons and the top ten take more than 2%. Time point in this sample: blood 4 weeks post-SBRT, at nephrectomy. Documented treatment: 15 Gy SBRT to primary tumor, nephrectomy 4 weeks later. The sample here was blood, taken from a patient whose treatment included radiotherapy and nephrectomy. Source of these receptors: a woman aged 55-75 years with renal cell carcinoma.

The V call is TRBV18, the J call TRBJ1-1, with a tentative D call TRBD1 (6 bases). There are 14 residues in the CDR3. Germline-derived CDR1 and CDR2 are KGHSH and LQKENI. The V and J ends lost 3 bases and 5 bases respectively, with 13 bases between them. CDR3 residues: CASSPRQDGTEAFF. As DNA, the CDR3 is TGTGCCAGCTCACCTCGACAGGATGGAACTGAAGCTTTCTTT.

The CDR3 protein is CASSLTFSGILPLSTDTQYF. The CDR3 DNA reads TGTGCCAGCAGCTTAACGTTTTCAGGGATCCTGCCTCTCTCCACAGATACGCAGTATTTT. The rearrangement uses TRBV7-3 and TRBJ2-3, with a weak D call TRBD1 (5 bases). Trimming took off 0 bases at V and 2 bases at J, with 24 bases between the two ends. The CDR3 is 20 amino acids. Germline V lookup: CDR1 SGHTA, CDR2 FQGTGA.

This rearrangement joins TRBV15 to TRBJ1-1; tentatively, D is TRBD1 (6 bases). This CDR3 region has 16 residues. Trimming stripped 1 base from V and 1 base from J, with 13 bases between. Germline V gene sequence: CDR1 LNHNV, CDR2 YYDKDF (reference sequence). CDR3 nucleotide sequence: TGTGCCACCAGCAGAGGAGCTTGGACAGAGAACACTGAAGCTTTCTTT. It translates to CATSRGAWTENTEAFF.

V gene TRBV5-1 combines with J gene TRBJ2-3, with 10 bases fitting TRBD2. Germline V CDR1 and CDR2: SGHRS, YFSETQ. This CDR3 region has 14 residues. With V trimmed by 4 bases and J by 6 bases, 5 bases remained unmatched. The CDR3 bases are TGCGCCAGCAGCCTGAGCGGGGGGGCGGATACGCAGTATTTT. Translation gives CASSLSGGADTQYF.

This chain links TRBV7-2 with TRBJ2-7; TRBD1 matches at 8 bases. The CDR3 runs to 15 residues. The V segment lost 2 bases and the J segment 2 bases; nucleotides outside the gene matches: 5. Germline CDR1 reads SGHTA; CDR2 reads FQGNSA. The CDR3 loop reads CASSLTGTGTYEQYF. DNA of the CDR3: TGTGCCAGCAGCTTAACGGGGACAGGTACCTACGAGCAGTACTTC.

The chain has TRBV6-4 and TRBJ1-2; D is perhaps TRBD1 (5 bases). Germline V gene data show CDR1 as MRHNA and CDR2 as SNTAGT. The CDR3 is made up of 15 amino acids. The V and J ends lost 2 bases and 2 bases respectively, with 12 bases between them. The CDR3 coding sequence is TGTGCCAGCAGTGACCTACCTTGGGACAACTATGGCTACACCTTC. This codes for CASSDLPWDNYGYTF.

As to this clone: One end of the junction does not line up with germline, which may come from a read error. V and J are TRBV5-4 and TRBJ1-1; D gene unclear. The CDR3 is 12 amino acids. CDR1 and CDR2 from the germline V gene are SGHNT and YYREEE (reference sequence). The CDR3, as DNA: TGTGCCAGCAGCTCCGCGAACCCTGAAGCTTTCTTT. It specifies CASSSANPEAFF.

This chain links TRBV5-1 with TRBJ1-1, with a possible D match to TRBD1 (6 bases). V lost 0 bases to trimming and J lost 4 bases, with 16 bases between them. The CDR3 runs to 16 residues. The germline V gene has CDR1 SGHRS and CDR2 YFSETQ. The CDR3 DNA reads TGCGCCAGCAGCTTGGACTATACAGGGTTTGGCACTGAAGCTTTCTTT. Amino acids: CASSLDYTGFGTEAFF.

The CDR3 sequence: CASLLTGTGGEKLFF. Here the CDR3 DNA reads TGTGCCAGTTTGTTAACCGGGACAGGAGGCGAAAAACTGTTTTTT. The genes are TRBV19 and TRBJ1-4; 8 positions agree with TRBD1. Trimming removed 8 bases from V and 8 bases from J; junction bases left unmatched: 13. The CDR3 is made up of 15 amino acids. Germline V gene lookup returns CDR1 LNHDA and CDR2 SQIVND (reference sequence). The full variable domain, with the rest looked up from reference TRBV19 and TRBJ1-4, is DGGITQSPKYLFRKEGQNVTLSCEQNLNHDAMYWYRQDPGQGLRLIYYSQIVNDFQKGDIAEGYSVSREKKESFPLTVTSAQKNPTAFYLCASLLTGTGGEKLFFGSGTQLSVL.

V is TRBV28 and J is TRBJ1-4, with D maybe TRBD1 (5 bases). The CDR3 sequence is 14 residues long. Trimming removed 5 bases at V and 5 bases at J, with 12 bases between. The germline CDR1 and CDR2 sequences are MDHEN and SYDVKM. CDR3 DNA sequence: TGTGCCAGCAGTCCCCCCAGGGTAAATGAAAAACTGTTTTTT. Translation gives CASSPPRVNEKLFF.

In its sample, this clone was seen once. The rearrangement joins TRBV15 to TRBJ2-1, with TRBD2 identical over 14 bases. V was clipped by 0 bases and J by 9 bases; unmatched bases: 4. The CDR3 extends over 16 amino acids. The V gene's germline CDR1 is LNHNV and CDR2 YYDKDF (reference sequence). The CDR3: CATSREGLAGVGEQFF. CDR3 DNA sequence: TGTGCCACCAGCAGAGAGGGACTAGCGGGAGTTGGTGAGCAGTTCTTC.

This chain joins TRBV29-1 and TRBJ2-1, with D possibly matching TRBD1 (6 bases). V shed 3 bases and J shed 5 bases, with 14 bases lying between them. Germline V gene sequence: CDR1 SQVTM, CDR2 ANQGSEA. This CDR3 has 14 residues. CDR3 residues: CSVDQRQGHNEQFF. CDR3 nucleotides: TGCAGCGTTGATCAAAGGCAGGGGCACAATGAGCAGTTCTTC.

The chain couples TRBV19 to TRBJ1-5; D perhaps matches TRBD1 (5 bases). Germline V lookup: CDR1 LNHDA, CDR2 SQIVND (reference sequence). Between the trimmed V and J ends, which lost 7 bases and 3 bases, there was a span of 13 bases. The CDR3 is 14 amino acids. For the CDR3, the DNA is TGTGCCAGTACCCATCGGGGGTACAATCAGCCCCAGCATTTT. Protein product: CASTHRGYNQPQHF.

The rearrangement links TRBV19 to TRBJ2-1; unclear D gene. From germline, CDR1 is LNHDA and CDR2 SQIVND (reference sequence). V lost 5 bases to trimming and J lost 0 bases, with 11 bases between them. The CDR3 covers 15 residues. The CDR3 bases are TGTGCCAGTAGTGAGGACGTAAGCTCCTACAATGAGCAGTTCTTC. It yields the protein CASSEDVSSYNEQFF.

The chain employs TRBV19 and TRBJ2-7, with a tentative D call TRBD2 (5 bases). Germline V gene data show CDR1 as LNHDA and CDR2 as SQIVND (reference sequence). The CDR3 loop spans 16 amino acids. Trimming left V 2 bases short and J 7 bases short, with 21 bases between. The DNA of the CDR3 is TGTGCCAGTAGTATAAACGCGGACGTAGGTAGGAGGGAGCAGTACTTC. Its translation is CASSINADVGRREQYF. Complete variable domain (other parts from reference TRBV19 and TRBJ2-7): DGGITQSPKYLFRKEGQNVTLSCEQNLNHDAMYWYRQDPGQGLRLIYYSQIVNDFQKGDIAEGYSVSREKKESFPLTVTSAQKNPTAFYLCASSINADVGRREQYFGPGTRLTVT.

This clone was found once. The CDR3 region is CSAAPDGYEQYF. The DNA of the CDR3 is TGCAGCGCTGCACCCGACGGATACGAGCAGTACTTC. The gene calls are TRBV29-1 and TRBJ2-7, with D unresolved. The CDR3 loop spans 12 amino acids. V was pared by 7 bases and J by 4 bases, with 14 bases between. CDR1 SQVTM and CDR2 ANQGSEA come from the germline V gene.

The V and J genes are TRBV7-9 and TRBJ2-2; D is uncertain. Germline V gene data show CDR1 as SEHNR and CDR2 as FQNEAQ (reference sequence). There are 13 residues in the CDR3. V lost 8 bases, J lost 5 bases, and 12 bases lay in between. The CDR3 DNA is TGTGCCAGCGAAGGCAGGTGGACCGGGGAGCTGTTTTTT. It specifies CASEGRWTGELFF.